What follows is one T cell receptor beta chain and its context. This sample is part of a study of control samples from healthy donors and cancer patients. The V and J ends lost 8 bases and 0 bases, in that order; junction bases with no gene match: 15. The CDR3 spans 17 residues. The V gene's germline CDR1 is MNHEY and CDR2 SMNVEV (reference sequence). Repertoires were generated with immunoSEQ multiplex PCR, while TCRdb's copy carries only in-frame clones and drops some. The sample has approximately 100,000 clones, 82% seen once. The V gene is TRBV27, the J gene TRBJ2-7; 8 bases align to TRBD1. The sample comprised blood. The TCR was taken from a man between 60 and 75 years old in good health. The DNA for the CDR3 is TGTGCCAGCGGGGCCGCGGTGAACAGGGGGAACTCCTACGAGCAGTACTTC. Amino acids: CASGAAVNRGNSYEQYF.